A selection of T cell receptor beta chains follows, all from one sample in a study of blood T cells in healthy people across ages. Via MiXCR, TCRdb re-called the 5' RACE reads, giving one row per CDR3 protein. The sample lists almost 550,000 distinct CDR3 sequences; less than 25% were seen once. This same sample was also part of a study on T cells of mothers and their children.

Input material: blood. The origin of the receptors is a boy between 10 and 17 years old in good health. Both conserved end residues are part of each CDR3. The D gene is left open where the match is weak. Expanded clones are given a class, and other clones once, few, many or no size at all.

TRBV5-1	TRBJ2-1	NA	TRBD2	TGCGCCAGCAGCTTAATGCGGGAGGAGGGTGAGCAGTTCTTC	CASSLMREEGEQFF
TRBV6-5	TRBJ1-1	few	TRBD1	TGTGCCAGCAGTCCCCAGGGGGGGCGGGACACTGAAGCTTTCTTT	CASSPQGGRDTEAFF
TRBV2	TRBJ1-4	few	NA	TGTGCCAGCAGACCGACACCAACTAATGAAAAACTGTTTTTT	CASRPTPTNEKLFF
TRBV19	TRBJ2-7	few	NA	TGTGCCAGTATGTCCCCGGGGGCCTCCTACGAGCAGTACTTC	CASMSPGASYEQYF
TRBV27	TRBJ1-3	NA	NA	TGTGCCAGCTGGGCGTCAGGAAACACCATATATTTT	CASWASGNTIYF
TRBV29-1	TRBJ2-5	NA	TRBD1	TGCAGCGTTGAATCAGCCGGGACAGGGCCCCAAGAGACCCAGTACTTC	CSVESAGTGPQETQYF
TRBV7-9	TRBJ2-1	many	TRBD1	TGTGCCAGCAGCCTTAGACAGGGGTGGTACAATGAGCAGTTCTTC	CASSLRQGWYNEQFF
TRBV5-1	TRBJ1-1	few	NA	TGCGCCAGCTACGGGGGGGTGGGCGCTGACACTGAAGCTTTCTTT	CASYGGVGADTEAFF
TRBV4-3	TRBJ2-3	few	NA	TGCGCCAGCAGCCAACACCCTAGCACAGATACGCAGTATTTT	CASSQHPSTDTQYF
TRBV5-6	TRBJ1-2	many	NA	TGTGCCAGCAGCTTGCGATTGCGGATAAACTATGGCTACACCTTC	CASSLRLRINYGYTF
TRBV7-2	TRBJ2-7	few	TRBD1	TGTGCCAGCAGCTTCACAGGGGGGTACTACGAGCAGTACTTC	CASSFTGGYYEQYF
TRBV20-1	TRBJ2-1	few	TRBD2	TGCAGTGCTAGAGCCCCTCTAGCGGGACGGGCGCACGGGGACAATGAGCAGTTCTTC	CSARAPLAGRAHGDNEQFF
TRBV15	TRBJ2-7	few	NA	TGTGCCACCAGCAGAGATATAGGGCAGGGGGGCGAGCAGTACTTC	CATSRDIGQGGEQYF
TRBV12-3/TRBV12-4	TRBJ1-3	few	TRBD1	TGTGCCAGCAGACTGACAGGGGGCTCTGGAAACACCATATATTTT	CASRLTGGSGNTIYF
TRBV20-1	TRBJ1-2	few	TRBD1	TGCAGTGCTAGAGTGCCCGGGACAGATTATGGCTACACCTTC	CSARVPGTDYGYTF
TRBV2	TRBJ2-3	few	NA	TGTGCCAGCAGTGAACTAGCGCTCGGCACAGATACGCAGTATTTT	CASSELALGTDTQYF
TRBV20-1	TRBJ1-4	few	NA	TGCAGTGCTAGAGCAGGGTCTGCAACTAATGAAAAACTGTTTTTT	CSARAGSATNEKLFF
TRBV29-1	TRBJ2-4	NA	NA	TGCAGCGTTGAAACGAGGAGGAGGGCCAAAAACATTCAGTACTTC	CSVETRRRAKNIQYF
TRBV29-1	TRBJ2-1	many	TRBD1	TGCAGCGTTGGAGGGGGACAGAGAACCTACAATGAGCAGTTCTTC	CSVGGGQRTYNEQFF
TRBV6-5	TRBJ2-5	NA	TRBD2	TGTGCCAGCAGAGAGCGGGGATGGCAAGAGACCCAGTACTTC	CASRERGWQETQYF
TRBV20-1	TRBJ2-5	NA	NA	TGCAGTGCTATAAACAGGATGAAGGGGCGCCTGTACCAAGAGACCCAGTACTTC	CSAINRMKGRLYQETQYF
TRBV20-1	TRBJ2-6	few	TRBD2	TGCAGTGCTGAAGCGGGAAATTCTGGGGCCAACGTCCTGACTTTC	CSAEAGNSGANVLTF
TRBV6-2/TRBV6-3	TRBJ2-3	NA	NA	TGTGCCAGCAGTCAACCCCGGGACTCAACCCGAGGAGATACGCAGTATTTT	CASSQPRDSTRGDTQYF
TRBV11-2	TRBJ2-3	few	NA	TGTGCCAGCAGCTCAGCGGTATCCCTAACGTCCGATACGCAGTATTTT	CASSSAVSLTSDTQYF
TRBV19	TRBJ2-6	NA	NA	TGTGCCAGTAGTGCTGGGGCCAACGTCCTGACTTTC	CASSAGANVLTF
TRBV24-1	TRBJ2-3	NA	NA	TGTGCCACCAGTGTGGGGGGGGGGCCAGATACGCAGTATTTT	CATSVGGGPDTQYF
TRBV12-3/TRBV12-4	TRBJ1-2	NA	NA	TGTGCCAGCAACCCATACGGACCCCCGGGCCACACCTTC	CASNPYGPPGHTF
TRBV18	TRBJ2-5	many	NA	TGTGCCAGCTCACCCGGACACTCGCAAGAGACCCAGTACTTC	CASSPGHSQETQYF
TRBV25-1	TRBJ1-4	few	NA	TGTGCCAGCAGTGAATCGGGGACGGCAACTAATGAAAAACTGTTTTTT	CASSESGTATNEKLFF
TRBV27	TRBJ2-1	few	TRBD2	TGTGCCAGCAGTTCCCTTAGCGGGGACTACAATGAGCAGTTCTTC	CASSSLSGDYNEQFF
TRBV28	TRBJ2-3	NA	TRBD2	TGTGCCAGCAGTTTCAGGACTAGCGGATCCACAGATACGCAGTATTTT	CASSFRTSGSTDTQYF
TRBV29-1	TRBJ2-5	few	NA	TGCAGCGTGCCGGGGGACGGTCAAGAGACCCAGTACTTC	CSVPGDGQETQYF
TRBV2	TRBJ1-5	NA	NA	TGTGCCAGCAGTGTCAGGGGTGATCAGCCCCAGCATTTT	CASSVRGDQPQHF
TRBV7-2	TRBJ2-7	NA	NA	TGTGCCAGCAGCTTAGTATCGCTGGTCGAAATGGGGTACGAGCAGTACTTC	CASSLVSLVEMGYEQYF
TRBV4-3	TRBJ1-6	NA	NA	TGCGCCAGCAGCCAAGATTCCCTAGACAATTCACCCCTCCACTTT	CASSQDSLDNSPLHF
TRBV27	TRBJ1-1	NA	NA	TGTGCCAGCAGTCCCTACAGTTCCATGAACACTGAAGCTTTCTTT	CASSPYSSMNTEAFF
TRBV29-1	TRBJ2-2	NA	TRBD2	TGCAGCGTTGCGCTAGCGGGGAGCACCGGGGAGCTGTTTTTT	CSVALAGSTGELFF
TRBV5-1	TRBJ2-5	few	TRBD2	TGCGCCAGCAGTCCCGGGACTAGCGGGATCCAAGAGACCCAGTACTTC	CASSPGTSGIQETQYF
TRBV7-8	TRBJ2-7	few	NA	TGTGCCAGCAGCTTGGGGGTCGAGGGCGAGCAGTACTTC	CASSLGVEGEQYF
TRBV5-1	TRBJ2-1	few	TRBD2	TGCGCCAGCAGCTGGACTAGCGGGAGTACGGGCGATGAGCAGTTCTTC	CASSWTSGSTGDEQFF
TRBV28	TRBJ2-5	few	TRBD1	TGTGCCAGCAGCTTAAGAGGACAGGTCCAAGAGACCCAGTACTTC	CASSLRGQVQETQYF
TRBV20-1	TRBJ2-5	NA	TRBD1	TGCAGTGCTAGAAAGGGACAGGCGAAAGAGACCCAGTACTTC	CSARKGQAKETQYF
TRBV30	TRBJ2-2	few	NA	TGTGCCTGGACCCAGGGGAATAGCGGGGAGCTGTTTTTT	CAWTQGNSGELFF
TRBV18	TRBJ2-6	NA	NA	TGTGCCAGCTCACCAGACAAAGTTGTAGCTGGGGCCAACGTCCTGACTTTC	CASSPDKVVAGANVLTF
TRBV24-1	TRBJ2-3	NA	NA	TGTGCCACCAGTGATTTACCAGCGCTCGAGTTAGGAGATACGCAGTATTTT	CATSDLPALELGDTQYF
TRBV2	TRBJ1-5	few	NA	TGTGCCAGCAGTGAGGGGGACACCTATCAGCCCCAGCATTTT	CASSEGDTYQPQHF
TRBV2	TRBJ2-7	NA	NA	TGTGCCAGCAGTGAAGGAGTTGAAGGGAAGTACTTC	CASSEGVEGKYF
TRBV29-1	TRBJ2-2	few	NA	TGCAGCGGAGGGCGGACCGGGGAGCTGTTTTTT	CSGGRTGELFF